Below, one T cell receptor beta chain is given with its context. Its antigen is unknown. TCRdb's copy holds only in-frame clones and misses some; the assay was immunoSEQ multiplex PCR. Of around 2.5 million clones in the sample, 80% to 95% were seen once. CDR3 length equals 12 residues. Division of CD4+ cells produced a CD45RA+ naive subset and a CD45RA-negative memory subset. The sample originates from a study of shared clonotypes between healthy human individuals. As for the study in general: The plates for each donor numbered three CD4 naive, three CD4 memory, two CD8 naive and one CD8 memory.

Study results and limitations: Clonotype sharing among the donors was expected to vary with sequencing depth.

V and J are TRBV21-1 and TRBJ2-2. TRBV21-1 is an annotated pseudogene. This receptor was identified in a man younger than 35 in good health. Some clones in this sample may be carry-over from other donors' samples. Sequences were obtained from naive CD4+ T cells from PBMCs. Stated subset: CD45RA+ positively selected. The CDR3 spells CASSFPTGELFF. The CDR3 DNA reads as TGTGCCAGCAGCTTCCCCACCGGGGAGCTGTTTTTT.